This TCR beta chain originates from a study of blood T cell repertoires in COVID-19. In the study overall: Samples representing acute and convalescent COVID-19 were sourced from the United States, Italy and Spain.

In Seattle, patients joined the study during active infection and were tracked longitudinally. Method: immunoSEQ multiplex PCR; TCRdb's copy keeps in-frame clones and lacks some. Here the sample spans 360,000 or so clones, roughly nine tenths being singletons. Germline V gene lookup returns CDR1 MDHEN and CDR2 SYDVKM. Deletions cut 9 bases from V and 7 bases from J, with 12 bases between. This CDR3 has 12 residues. The chain links TRBV28 to TRBJ2-2; D possibly corresponds to TRBD1 (5 bases). The sequence came from a woman in her sixties with COVID-19, enrolled during active disease. Material for sequencing was peripheral blood. This chain's CDR3 is CASSRTFGELFF. The DNA of the CDR3 is TGTGCCAGTAGCCGGACATTCGGGGAGCTGTTTTTT.